Below, 9 T cell receptor beta chains from the same sample are listed, as sequenced in a study of early T cells in non-severe SARS-CoV-2 infection. TCRdb fed the 5' RACE reads into MiXCR, producing one record per CDR3 protein. The top ten clones hold more than 3.5% of a sample with about 58,000 distinct CDR3 sequences, around 12% of them seen once. The sample comprised whole blood. Receptors were obtained from an adult who was a healthcare worker with PCR-confirmed SARS-CoV-2 infection or an uninfected control (not recorded which).

This clonotype was seen repeatedly, ten times or more. The V gene is TRBV27, the J gene TRBJ2-2, with 9 bases lining up with TRBD1. Per the germline V gene, CDR1 is MNHEY and CDR2 is SMNVEV (reference sequence). CDR3 size: 13 residues. In DNA form, the CDR3 reads TGTGCTGGGGGACAGGGTCGAACCGGGGAGCTGTTTTTT. Translating gives CAGGQGRTGELFF.

The chain carries TRBV10-1 and TRBJ2-1, with D uncertain. Germline loops: CDR1 WNHNN, CDR2 SYGVQD (reference sequence). V dropped 2 bases and J dropped 0 bases, with 8 bases sitting between them. This CDR3 has 15 amino acids. The CDR3 nucleotides read TGCGCCAGCAGTGAGGACTCGAGCTCCTACAATGAGCAGTTCTTC. It translates to CASSEDSSSYNEQFF.

This clonotype was counted ten times or more. The V call is TRBV10-3, the J call TRBJ2-1; TRBD2 matches 7 bases. This CDR3 is built from 11 residues. In germline, CDR1 is ENHRY, CDR2 SYGVKD. Trimming removed 8 bases from V and 6 bases from J; junction bases left unmatched: 1. The CDR3 is CAIGGGNEQFF. CDR3 DNA: TGTGCCATCGGGGGGGGCAATGAGCAGTTCTTC.

This clonotype came up many times. CDR3 nucleotides: TGTGCCAGCAGTTTCCAGGGGGCCGAGCAGTACTTC. It codes for CASSFQGAEQYF. This rearrangement joins TRBV12-3 or TRBV12-4 to TRBJ2-7; 8 positions match TRBD1. CDR3 size: 12 residues. The junction had 1 base not matched to a gene; V was cut back by 3 bases and J by 6 bases.

This clonotype was counted at least ten times. The chain couples TRBV20-1 to TRBJ2-1; TRBD2 matches at 9 bases. The V segment lost 3 bases and the J segment 7 bases; nucleotides outside the gene matches: 10. CDR3 size: 15 residues. Germline V CDR1 and CDR2: DFQATT, SNEGSKA (reference sequence). The CDR3 loop is CSASRSGRFWNEQFF. Written as DNA, the CDR3 is TGCAGTGCTAGTCGGAGCGGGAGGTTCTGGAATGAGCAGTTCTTC.

Comments on this clonotype: One end of the junction varies from germline; a read error may be responsible. The gene calls are TRBV28 and TRBJ2-5, with 9 bases identical to TRBD1. The CDR3 sequence is 16 residues long. Germline V gene data show CDR1 as MDHEN and CDR2 as SYDVKM. The CDR3 DNA sequence: TGTGCCGGCAGTTTGTTACCGGGACAGGGAGGAGAGACCCAGTACTTC. Protein sequence: CAGSLLPGQGGETQYF.

In its sample, this clonotype was seen many times. CDR3 region: CASSPHARQTNEKLFF. CDR3 DNA sequence: TGTGCCAGCAGCCCCCACGCCAGGCAAACTAATGAAAAACTGTTTTTT. J is TRBJ1-4 and V is TRBV7-2; the D is unclear. CDR3 size: 16 residues. Looked up from germline, CDR1 is SGHTA and CDR2 is FQGNSA. Trimming took 5 bases from V and 1 from J, leaving 14 bases between them.

This clonotype was counted between two and nine times. The chain uses TRBV6-6 and TRBJ1-5, with D possibly being TRBD1 (5 bases). Trimming cost V 0 bases and J 5 bases, with 8 bases left between them. Per germline, CDR1 MNHNY and CDR2 SVGAGI (reference sequence). CDR3 size: 14 residues. The CDR3 is CASSYSDTDQPQHF. Written as DNA, the CDR3 is TGTGCCAGCAGTTACTCGGACACCGATCAGCCCCAGCATTTT.

This clonotype was seen at least ten times. The chain uses TRBV5-1 and TRBJ2-1; 8 positions match TRBD1. CDR3 size: 16 residues. V dropped 3 bases and J dropped 8; count of bases not matched to a gene: 13. Germline values: CDR1 SGHRS, CDR2 YFSETQ. The CDR3 sequence: CASSSIHRGSEYEQFF. CDR3 coding DNA: TGCGCCAGCAGCTCGATTCACAGGGGGTCAGAGTATGAGCAGTTCTTC.